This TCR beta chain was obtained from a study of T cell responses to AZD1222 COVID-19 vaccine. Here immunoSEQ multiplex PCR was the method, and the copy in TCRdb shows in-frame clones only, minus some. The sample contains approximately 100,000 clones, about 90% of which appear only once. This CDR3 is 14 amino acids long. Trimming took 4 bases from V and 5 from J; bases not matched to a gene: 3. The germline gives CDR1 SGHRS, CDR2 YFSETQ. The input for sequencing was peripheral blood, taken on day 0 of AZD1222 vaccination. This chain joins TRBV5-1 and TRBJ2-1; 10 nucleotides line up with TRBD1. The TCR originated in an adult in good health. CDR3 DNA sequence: TGCGCCAGCAGCCATGGGACAGGGGACAATGAGCAGTTCTTC. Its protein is CASSHGTGDNEQFF. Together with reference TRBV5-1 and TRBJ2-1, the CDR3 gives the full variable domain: KAGVTQTPRYLIKTRGQQVTLSCSPISGHRSVSWYQQTPGQGLQFLFEYFSETQRNKGNFPGRFSGRQFSNSRSEMNVSTLELGDSALYLCASSHGTGDNEQFFGPGTRLTVL.